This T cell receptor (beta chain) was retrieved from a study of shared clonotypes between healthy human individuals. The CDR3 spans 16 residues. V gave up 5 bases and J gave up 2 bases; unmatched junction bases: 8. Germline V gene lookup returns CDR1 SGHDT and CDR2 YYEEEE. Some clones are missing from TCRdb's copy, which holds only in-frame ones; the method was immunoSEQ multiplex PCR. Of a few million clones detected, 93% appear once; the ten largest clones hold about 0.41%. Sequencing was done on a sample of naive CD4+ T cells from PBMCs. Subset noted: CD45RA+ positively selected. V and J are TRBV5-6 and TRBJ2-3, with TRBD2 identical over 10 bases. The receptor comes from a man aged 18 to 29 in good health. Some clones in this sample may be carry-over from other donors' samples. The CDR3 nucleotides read TGTGCCAGCAGAAAAACTAGCGGGACCCACACAGATACGCAGTATTTT. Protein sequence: CASRKTSGTHTDTQYF.